Below are 11 T cell receptor beta chains sequenced from a single sample in a study of T cells in Graves' hyperthyroidism and ophthalmopathy. The investigators amplified TCR beta CDR3 regions from RNA transcripts. The study used the HTBI primer set for a first-round RT-PCR of the TCR CDR3. TCRdb fed the multiplex PCR reads into MiXCR, producing one record per CDR3 protein. This table has about 640,000 distinct CDR3 sequences, less than 25% appearing once. The sample comprised blood. All receptors derive from a man aged 25 to 40 with Graves' ophthalmopathy.

This clonotype has ten or more counts. The chain couples TRBV4-1 to TRBJ2-5, with D uncertain. The germline V gene encodes CDR1 MGHRA and CDR2 YSYEKL. Trimming took off 1 base at V and 1 base at J, with 13 bases between the two ends. The CDR3 spans 16 residues. The CDR3 nucleotides are TGCGCCAGCAGCCAAGGGTGGCGCCCCGTCCAAGAGACCCAGTACTTC. This sequence encodes CASSQGWRPVQETQYF.

The rearrangement links TRBV4-1 to TRBJ2-3, with D hard to call. There are 17 residues in the CDR3. Trimming cost V 0 bases and J 1 base, with 14 bases left between them. Germline values: CDR1 MGHRA, CDR2 YSYEKL. The CDR3 region has the DNA TGCGCCAGCAGCCAAGATAGGGTCCCGCAAGGCACAGATACGCAGTATTTT. Translated, it gives CASSQDRVPQGTDTQYF.

This clonotype was seen a few times. The V and J genes are TRBV2 and TRBJ2-4; maybe TRBD2 (6 bases). V lost 6 bases and J lost 0, with 12 bases in between. Germline CDR1 and CDR2: SNHLY and FYNNEI. This CDR3 spans 15 amino acids. This CDR3 reads CASSPRGIAKNIQYF. Written as DNA, the CDR3 is TGTGCCAGCAGCCCCCGGGGGATAGCCAAAAACATTCAGTACTTC.

The V gene is TRBV29-1, the J gene TRBJ2-3; TRBD2 matches 9 bases. Germline-derived CDR1 and CDR2 are SQVTM and ANQGSEA. The CDR3 is 19 amino acids. J was trimmed by 4 bases and V by 5 bases; bases with no gene match: 22. The CDR3 spells CSVLPPGLSGRLWPDTQYF. CDR3 DNA sequence: TGCAGCGTTCTGCCCCCGGGCTTAAGCGGGAGGCTGTGGCCAGATACGCAGTATTTT.

This clonotype was observed a few times. This chain links TRBV5-8 with TRBJ1-5; weak D call: TRBD1 (5 bases). The CDR3 covers 15 residues. CDR1 SGHTS and CDR2 YDEGEE come from the germline V gene. Trimming pared 4 bases from V and 0 bases from J, leaving 11 bases between. CDR3: CASSGQTYSNQPQHF. The CDR3 region has the DNA TGTGCCAGCAGCGGACAAACTTATAGCAATCAGCCCCAGCATTTT.

V usage is TRBV20-1 and J usage is TRBJ1-3, with a possible D match to TRBD1 (5 bases). This CDR3 contains 13 residues. In germline, CDR1 is DFQATT, CDR2 SNEGSKA (reference sequence). Trimming shortened V by 5 bases and J by 2 bases, and 10 bases separated the two germline ends. CDR3 bases: TGCAGTGCTTATCCAGGGCCTGGAAACACCATATATTTT. It is translated as CSAYPGPGNTIYF.

V and J are TRBV11-2 and TRBJ2-2; 10 nucleotides match TRBD2. V lost 1 base to trimming and J lost 5 bases; unmatched junction nucleotides: 10. The CDR3 sequence is 18 residues long. CDR1 SGHAT and CDR2 FQNNGV come from the germline V gene. DNA for the CDR3: TGTGCCAGCAGCTTAGTGCCTAGCGGGAGAAGTAGGACCGGGGAGCTGTTTTTT. As protein: CASSLVPSGRSRTGELFF. The full variable domain, rest sourced from reference TRBV11-2 and TRBJ2-2, is EAGVAQSPRYKIIEKRQSVAFWCNPISGHATLYWYQQILGQGPKLLIQFQNNGVVDDSQLPKDRFSAERLKGVDSTLKIQPAKLEDSAVYLCASSLVPSGRSRTGELFFGEGSRLTVL.

V is TRBV6-5 and J is TRBJ2-2, with D possibly being TRBD1 (5 bases). V was shortened by 0 bases and J by 6 bases, with 14 bases between the two germline ends. The CDR3 is 16 residues long. In germline, CDR1 is MNHEY, CDR2 SVGAGI. The CDR3 loop is CASSYSVPGKPGELFF. The CDR3 DNA reads as TGTGCCAGCAGTTACTCGGTGCCAGGGAAGCCCGGGGAGCTGTTTTTT.

This clonotype was picked up a small number of times. The rearrangement links TRBV30 to TRBJ1-1; D remains unclear. CDR1 and CDR2 from the germline V gene are GTSNPN and SVGIG (reference sequence). The germline V and J ends were trimmed by 1 base and 0 bases, with 18 bases remaining between them. The CDR3 runs to 17 residues. Written as DNA, the CDR3 is TGTGCCTGGAGTGCACAACCCGACATTTTAATGAACACTGAAGCTTTCTTT. Residues: CAWSAQPDILMNTEAFF.

This clonotype was seen repeatedly, ten times or more. The V call is TRBV11-2, the J call TRBJ2-5; weak D call: TRBD1 (6 bases). The V gene's germline CDR1 is SGHAT and CDR2 FQNNGV. This CDR3 comprises 15 residues. V was pared by 4 bases and J by 0 bases, with 12 bases between. The CDR3 region is CASSSGTGYQETQYF. The CDR3 DNA is TGTGCCAGCAGCTCCGGAACAGGGTACCAAGAGACCCAGTACTTC.

This clonotype was observed a few times. The chain joins TRBV19 to TRBJ1-1; 9 bases are shared with TRBD1. Germline CDR1 is LNHDA and CDR2 is SQIVND (reference sequence). The CDR3 length is 14 residues. J was trimmed by 6 bases and V by 6 bases; bases with no gene match: 8. CDR3 bases: TGTGCCAGTAGAAAGACAGGGGGAGGCGCTGAAGCTTTCTTT. Its translation is CASRKTGGGAEAFF.